The 11 T cell receptor beta chains below all came from one sample that was sequenced in a study of T cells in Graves' hyperthyroidism and ophthalmopathy (dated by TCRdb to the late 2010s). Receptor libraries were prepared by multiplex PCR. TCRdb records Illumina HiSeq 2000 as the sequencer. The TCR beta CDR3 regions were amplified from the RNA transcripts. The first round of RT-PCR for the TCR CDR3 was performed with the HTBI primer set and the Qiagen OneStep RT-PCR kit. TCRdb's own reprocessing of the public reads used fastp at Q25 and MiXCR and kept productive beta chains. Rows merge per CDR3 protein into single entries with the most common DNA and genes. This sample lists 700,000 or so distinct CDR3 sequences; roughly 15% were detected once. The top ten hold about 12% of the sample. Input material: blood. The receptor set was obtained from a woman aged 50 to 60 with Graves' ophthalmopathy.

Ten or more counts support this clonotype. The chain links TRBV14 to TRBJ2-7, with 8 nucleotides matching TRBD2. CDR1 is SGHDN, CDR2 FVKESK, per germline. The CDR3 contains 17 residues. With V trimmed by 6 bases and J by 0 bases, 13 bases remained unmatched. The CDR3 loop is CASSPLAGGGSSYEQYF. CDR3 nucleotides: TGTGCCAGCAGTCCCCTGGCGGGGGGCGGATCCTCCTACGAGCAGTACTTC.

At least ten counts were recorded for this clonotype. The rearrangement links TRBV28 to TRBJ2-1; TRBD2 matches 12 bases. The CDR3 is 15 residues long. The junction had 8 bases not matched to a gene; V was cut back by 9 bases and J by 5 bases. Germline V gene sequence: CDR1 MDHEN, CDR2 SYDVKM. CDR3 in DNA: TGTGCCAGTTCGCTAGCGGGAGGGCCCCACAATGAGCAGTTCTTC. Residues: CASSLAGGPHNEQFF.

This clonotype was observed a single time. A much larger clone lies a single base off, so this may be a read error. The chain joins TRBV9 to TRBJ1-1; no firm D call. Germline assignment: CDR1 SGDLS and CDR2 YYNGEE. Trimming stripped 0 bases from V and 1 base from J, with 13 bases between. This CDR3 is 16 amino acids long. DNA of the CDR3: TGTGCCAGCAGCGTAGAATTGGTCCCTCCGAACACTGAAGCTTTCTTT. It yields the protein CASSVELVPPNTEAFF.

This clonotype was seen ten or more times. The chain recombines TRBV6-2 or TRBV6-3 with TRBJ2-1, with unresolved D. Germline V gives CDR1 MNHEY, CDR2 SVGEGT. The ends were cut back, 7 bases at V and 4 bases at J, with 20 bases in the middle. The CDR3 runs to 16 residues. This CDR3 reads CASTSQERVTYNEQFF. The CDR3 bases are TGTGCCAGCACCTCCCAAGAGCGAGTTACATACAATGAGCAGTTCTTC.

This clonotype came up many times. The chain combines TRBV28 with TRBJ1-1, with unresolved D. The germline CDR1 and CDR2 sequences are MDHEN and SYDVKM. Trimming took off 3 bases at V and 1 base at J, with 9 bases between the two ends. The CDR3 length is 14 residues. CDR3 DNA: TGTGCCAGCAGTTTCTCGGGCTGGAACACTGAAGCTTTCTTT. Protein sequence: CASSFSGWNTEAFF. The full variable domain, with the rest looked up from reference TRBV28 and TRBJ1-1, is DVKVTQSSRYLVKRTGEKVFLECVQDMDHENMFWYRQDPGLGLRLIYFSYDVKMKEKGDIPEGYSVSREKKERFSLILESASTNQTSMYLCASSFSGWNTEAFFGQGTRLTVV.

On this clonotype itself: With a much larger clone just one base away, this may be a read error. The V gene is TRBV7-9, the J gene TRBJ2-1; D unresolved. Germline CDR1 is SEHNR and CDR2 is FQNEAQ (reference sequence). This CDR3 region has 13 residues. CDR3 in amino acids: CTSSFNSLNEQFF. CDR3 nucleotides: TGTACCAGCAGCTTTAATTCTCTTAATGAGCAGTTCTTC. Supplemented by reference TRBV7-9 and TRBJ2-1, the full variable domain reads DTGVSQNPRHKITKRGQNVTFRCDPISEHNRLYWYRQTLGQGPEFLTYFQNEAQLEKSRLLSDRFSAERPKGSFSTLEIQRTEQGDSAMYLCTSSFNSLNEQFFGPGTRLTVL.

The sample holds many counts of this clonotype. The genes are TRBV28 and TRBJ2-5; D not resolved. This CDR3 has 15 residues. The germline V and J ends were trimmed by 3 bases and 2 bases, with 13 bases remaining between them. CDR1 and CDR2 (germline): MDHEN, SYDVKM. The CDR3 bases are TGTGCCAGCAGTTTCGTCAGGACGACACAAGAGACCCAGTACTTC. Amino acids: CASSFVRTTQETQYF.

This clonotype was seen repeatedly, ten times or more. The J gene is TRBJ2-7, the V gene TRBV7-2; TRBD2 aligns across 9 bases. The CDR3 totals 15 residues. Germline values: CDR1 SGHTA, CDR2 FQGNSA. The junction had 6 bases not matched to a gene; V was cut back by 3 bases and J by 3 bases. The CDR3 protein is CASSLTTSGGYEQYF. In DNA, the CDR3 is TGTGCCAGCAGCTTGACGACTAGCGGTGGCTACGAGCAGTACTTC.

This clonotype was picked up many times. This chain joins TRBV28 and TRBJ2-7; 8 nucleotides align to TRBD1. V shed 2 bases, J shed 7 bases, and the junction held 10 bases outside the gene matches. The CDR3 has 15 amino acids. Germline loops: CDR1 MDHEN, CDR2 SYDVKM. In nucleotides, the CDR3 is TGTGCCAGCAGTTTAGGAGGTCAGGGGGCGCGAGAGCAGTACTTC. Translating it yields CASSLGGQGAREQYF.

Remarks on this clonotype: A much larger clone lies one base from this, so it may be a read error. The V call is TRBV2, the J call TRBJ2-1, with 8 bases that match TRBD2. CDR3 length: 16 residues. The germline V gene encodes CDR1 SNHLY and CDR2 FYNNEI. V lost 5 bases to trimming and J lost 5 bases; unmatched junction nucleotides: 11. CDR3 amino acids: CASSPSLAGHHNEQFF. The CDR3 DNA is TGTGCCAGCAGTCCATCGCTAGCGGGCCATCACAATGAGCAGTTCTTC. The whole variable domain, remainder taken from reference TRBV2 and TRBJ2-1, is EPEVTQTPSHQVTQMGQEVILRCVPISNHLYFYWYRQILGQKVEFLVSFYNNEISEKSEIFDDQFSVERPDGSNFTLKIRSTKLEDSAMYFCASSPSLAGHHNEQFFGPGTRLTVL.

At least ten counts were recorded for this clonotype. The CDR3 DNA follows: TGTGCCAGCAGATTCTATAGCGGGGAGCTGTTTTTT. The encoded protein is CASRFYSGELFF. V and J are TRBV12-3 or TRBV12-4 and TRBJ2-2; no firm D call. This CDR3 has 12 residues. V lost 6 bases to trimming and J lost 7 bases, with 9 bases between them.